This entry is about one TCR beta chain. Its target is unknown. Amplification used 60 Vbeta primers and 13 Jbeta primers. The method was immunoSEQ multiplex PCR; TCRdb's version includes in-frame clones alone and lacks a portion of them. The sample lists roughly 120,000 clones, approximately 70% seen once, with approximately 8.6% in the top ten. This entry belongs to a study of cytomegalovirus exposure and HLA in healthy donors. The study's findings and limits: A later analysis showed TCR association rates differing by HLA locus, peaking at DRB1 and lowest at HLA-C. Later analysis suggested most CMV-associated TCR beta chains were HLA-restricted. Later analysis revealed greater clonal expansion in HLA-associated TCR beta chains than in equally common others.

Trimming took 3 bases from V and 5 from J; bases not matched to a gene: 4. The CDR3 sequence is 15 residues long. The V gene's germline CDR1 is SGHTA and CDR2 FQGNSA. The source is a man aged 25 to 45 in good health and CMV-seropositive. Sequenced input: PBMCs. The V gene is TRBV7-2, the J gene TRBJ2-2; TRBD2 matches 9 bases. CDR3 nucleotides: TGTGCCAGCAGCTTCAGGACTAGCGAAACCGGGGAGCTGTTTTTT. Its protein product is CASSFRTSETGELFF. Together with reference TRBV7-2 and TRBJ2-2, the CDR3 gives the full variable domain: GAGVSQSPSNKVTEKGKDVELRCDPISGHTALYWYRQSLGQGLEFLIYFQGNSAPDKSGLPSDRFSAERTGGSVSTLTIQRTQQEDSAVYLCASSFRTSETGELFFGEGSRLTVL.